The entry below describes one T cell receptor (beta chain). Antigen unknown. This entry is derived from a study of cytomegalovirus exposure and HLA in healthy donors. PCR involved 60 Vbeta and 13 Jbeta primers. The table came from immunoSEQ multiplex PCR; TCRdb's copy has only in-frame clones and leaves some out. The data hold fewer than 150,000 clones, with about 78% observed a single time. V shed 8 bases and J 0 bases; nucleotides not matched to a gene: 4. CDR3 length equals 13 residues. The germline V gene encodes CDR1 GTSNPN and CDR2 SVGIG (reference sequence). Study-wide points: When analyzed later, the rates of TCR association showed variation by HLA locus, with DRB1 the most and HLA-C the fewest.

This sequence was found in a man aged 35 to 55 in good health and CMV-seropositive. V and J are TRBV30 and TRBJ2-7; 10 bases map to TRBD1. The sequencing input was PBMCs. The CDR3 sequence is CAGGQGPSYEQYF. DNA of the CDR3: TGTGCCGGGGGACAGGGGCCCTCCTACGAGCAGTACTTC.